These 18 T cell receptor beta chains were sequenced from one sample in a study of blood T cell repertoires in COVID-19. Produced via immunoSEQ multiplex PCR; TCRdb's table is partial and in-frame only. The profile shows 150,000 to 200,000 clones, 70% to 90% of them singletons. Material for sequencing was peripheral blood. The source of these receptors is a man in his fifties with active or convalescent COVID-19.

This chain links TRBV19 with TRBJ1-5; the D gene is possibly TRBD1 (6 bases). Between the trimmed V and J ends, which lost 3 bases and 6 bases, there was a span of 6 bases. Germline V gives CDR1 LNHDA, CDR2 SQIVND (reference sequence). The CDR3 contains 12 residues. CDR3 loop: CASSMGAQPQHF. The CDR3 bases are TGTGCCAGTAGTATGGGGGCTCAGCCCCAGCATTTT.

The CDR3 DNA reads as TGTGCCAGCAGTGAAGTCTCTGGCAGGGGCCTTATCTATGGCTACACCTTC. This gives the protein CASSEVSGRGLIYGYTF. The chain carries TRBV6-1 and TRBJ1-2, with D possibly being TRBD1 (6 bases). There are 17 residues in the CDR3. The V and J ends lost 1 base and 4 bases respectively, with 19 bases between them. The germline V gene has CDR1 MNHNS and CDR2 SASEGT.

The chain combines TRBV7-3 with TRBJ1-2, with D possibly being TRBD1 (5 bases). The V end lost 2 bases, the J end lost 5 bases, and 15 bases lay between the germline ends. The CDR3 is 15 residues long. Germline assignment: CDR1 SGHTA and CDR2 FQGTGA. The CDR3: CASSLDGTLQYGYTF. For the CDR3, the DNA is TGTGCCAGCAGCTTAGACGGGACTCTTCAGTATGGCTACACCTTC.

This rearrangement joins TRBV5-1 to TRBJ2-1; 8 positions agree with TRBD2. Looked up from germline, CDR1 is SGHRS and CDR2 is YFSETQ. The junction had 6 bases not matched to a gene; V was cut back by 4 bases and J by 9 bases. This CDR3 is 13 amino acids long. The CDR3 DNA reads as TGCGCCAGCAGCGAGGGACTAGTGGTTGAGCAGTTCTTC. This translates into CASSEGLVVEQFF.

This clone was detected once. The CDR3 nucleotides are TGTGCCAGCAGGCCCACGGGGAACACTGAAGCTTTCTTT. It is translated as CASRPTGNTEAFF. J is TRBJ1-1 and V is TRBV12-3 or TRBV12-4; D remains unclear. The V gene lost 6 bases and the J gene lost 1 base, with 9 bases spanning the gap. The CDR3 has 13 residues.

Only one count was recorded for this clone. The gene calls are TRBV11-2 and TRBJ1-1, with D perhaps TRBD1 (6 bases). Germline-derived CDR1 and CDR2 are SGHAT and FQNNGV. V lost 5 bases to trimming and J lost 1 base, with 11 bases between them. The CDR3 extends over 14 amino acids. For the CDR3, the DNA is TGTGCCAGCAGCCCCCGACAGGAGAACACTGAAGCTTTCTTT. Translation: CASSPRQENTEAFF.

The chain joins TRBV6-5 to TRBJ2-3; 11 nucleotides line up with TRBD2. V shed 9 bases and J 4 bases; nucleotides not matched to a gene: 3. In germline, CDR1 is MNHEY, CDR2 SVGAGI. The CDR3 has 13 residues. Here the CDR3 reads CASSGRGADTQYF. CDR3 nucleotides: TGTGCCAGTAGCGGGAGGGGGGCAGATACGCAGTATTTT.

This clone was detected only a few times. V gene TRBV6-2 or TRBV6-3 combines with J gene TRBJ2-5; weak D call: TRBD1 (5 bases). Germline V gene lookup returns CDR1 MNHEY and CDR2 SVGEGT. The CDR3 contains 14 residues. V was clipped by 3 bases and J by 2 bases, with 10 bases between them. The CDR3 loop reads CASSYSGHQETQYF. The CDR3 DNA reads TGTGCCAGCAGTTATAGTGGACATCAAGAGACCCAGTACTTC.

This clone was observed once. V and J are TRBV7-2 and TRBJ1-5; D ambiguous. V lost 5 bases, J lost 6 bases, and 17 bases lay in between. This CDR3 spans 15 amino acids. CDR1 is SGHTA and CDR2 is FQGNSA in the germline V gene. CDR3 region: CASSLFGEVIQPQHF. In DNA, the CDR3 is TGTGCCAGCAGCCTCTTTGGGGAGGTTATTCAGCCCCAGCATTTT.

The chain recombines TRBV28 with TRBJ2-1, with TRBD2 matching over 9 bases. The CDR3 length is 16 residues. Germline values: CDR1 MDHEN, CDR2 SYDVKM. V shed 5 bases, J shed 9 bases, and the junction held 14 bases outside the gene matches. This CDR3 reads CASSPGLAFGSGEQFF. CDR3 bases: TGTGCCAGCAGTCCGGGACTAGCATTTGGGTCCGGTGAGCAGTTCTTC.

This clone showed up just a few times. The V and J genes are TRBV7-6 and TRBJ2-7; 11 nucleotides align to TRBD1. Trimming removed 3 bases from V and 2 bases from J; junction bases left unmatched: 0. The CDR3 loop spans 14 amino acids. The germline V gene encodes CDR1 SGHVS and CDR2 FNYEAQ. The CDR3 coding sequence is TGTGCCAGCAGCTTGGGACAGGGGGCCTACGAGCAGTACTTC. Residues: CASSLGQGAYEQYF.

V usage is TRBV24-1 and J usage is TRBJ1-1, with 7 bases fitting TRBD1. Germline lookup yields CDR1 KGHDR and CDR2 SFDVKD. The V segment lost 9 bases and the J segment 4 bases; nucleotides outside the gene matches: 1. The CDR3 sequence is 11 residues long. The CDR3: CATQGGTEAFF. The CDR3 DNA sequence: TGTGCCACCCAGGGGGGCACTGAAGCTTTCTTT.

V and J are TRBV19 and TRBJ2-6, with 8 nucleotides matching TRBD1. Trimming at V came to 7 bases and at J to 0 bases, leaving 5 bases not matched to a gene. Germline CDR1 is LNHDA and CDR2 is SQIVND (reference sequence). The CDR3 length is 16 residues. The CDR3 loop reads CASNDRGRSGANVLTF. In DNA form, the CDR3 reads TGTGCCAGTAATGACAGGGGCCGCTCTGGGGCCAACGTCCTGACTTTC.

This clone was seen once. This chain uses TRBV4-2 with TRBJ1-4, with TRBD1 matching 12 bases. CDR1 and CDR2 from the germline V gene are LGHNA and YNFKEQ. CDR3 length equals 16 residues. Germline trimming cut 4 bases from V and 3 bases from J; bases unmatched to any gene: 3. DNA for the CDR3: TGTGCCAGCAGCCCGGGACAGGGGGCAGCTAATGAAAAACTGTTTTTT. Its protein product is CASSPGQGAANEKLFF.

This rearrangement joins TRBV7-9 to TRBJ1-1; possibly TRBD1 for D (5 bases). CDR1 is SEHNR, CDR2 FQNEAQ, per germline (reference sequence). The CDR3 covers 15 residues. V lost 1 base to trimming and J lost 1 base, with 10 bases between them. CDR3 DNA: TGTGCCAGCAGCTTAGTGGAGGGGCGGAACACTGAAGCTTTCTTT. This translates into CASSLVEGRNTEAFF.

The V gene is TRBV6-1, the J gene TRBJ2-7; 7 bases match TRBD2. From germline, CDR1 is MNHNS and CDR2 SASEGT. The CDR3 runs to 14 residues. Trimming at V came to 0 bases and at J to 5 bases, leaving 4 bases not matched to a gene. For the CDR3, the DNA is TGTGCCAGCAGTGAAGCGGGGGGGTTCCACGAGCAGTACTTC. Protein sequence: CASSEAGGFHEQYF.

The V call is TRBV6-5, the J call TRBJ2-1; the D is unclear. The V end lost 6 bases, the J end lost 4 bases, and 13 bases lay between the germline ends. The CDR3 length is 14 residues. Germline lookup yields CDR1 MNHEY and CDR2 SVGAGI. The CDR3 here is CASSTSSAYNEQFF. The CDR3 nucleotides read TGTGCCAGCAGCACGAGCTCAGCGTACAATGAGCAGTTCTTC.

This chain's CDR3 is CASSPDRVYTEAFF. CDR3 bases: TGCGCCAGCAGCCCGGACAGGGTGTACACTGAAGCTTTCTTT. The rearrangement links TRBV4-1 to TRBJ1-1; 8 bases agree with TRBD1. V dropped 4 bases and J dropped 3; count of bases not matched to a gene: 4. Germline loops: CDR1 MGHRA, CDR2 YSYEKL. The CDR3 is 14 residues long.